This TCR beta chain emerged from a study of vaccination and CD4 T cells after COVID-19. Overall study results and limits: Only post-vaccination samples contained a median approximately 85% of the reactive clones in convalescent patients.

In its sample, this clonotype was seen a few times. As yet, its antigen is unknown. With the Oncomine TCR Beta short-read assay, DNA from cultured CD4+ T cells was sequenced. TCRdb itself ran the PCR reads through MiXCR, one entry per CDR3 protein. The sample comprises around 20,000 distinct CDR3 sequences, less than 55% of which are singletons, and about 13% rests with the top ten. The CDR3 sequence is 11 residues long. CDR1 and CDR2 (germline): SGHAT, FQNNGV. V dropped 5 bases and J dropped 2 bases, with 4 bases sitting between them. The treatment denotes: roughly ten-day PBMC culture with coronavirus spike peptide pools or control peptides (ViraFEST assay).

Sequencing input: cultured CD4+ T cells from blood. The TCR was taken from a human donor with COVID-19. The chain couples TRBV11-2 to TRBJ2-7; D call uncertain. The CDR3 here is CASSQPYEQYF. DNA of the CDR3: TGTGCCAGCAGCCAGCCCTACGAGCAGTACTTC.